A selection of T cell receptor beta chains follows, all from one sample in a study of radiotherapy plus CTLA-4 blockade in lung cancer. Only in-frame clones appear in the TCRdb table, and some are missing; sequencing was by immunoSEQ multiplex PCR. The table records some 50,000 clones, 76% of them present only once. The sequencing used peripheral blood, collected from a patient treated with radiotherapy plus ipilimumab. These receptors were collected from a human donor with non-small cell lung cancer who had stable disease on radiotherapy plus ipilimumab. Both conserved end residues are part of each CDR3. The order of the fields is J gene, V gene, D gene, clone size, CDR3 DNA, CDR3 protein. A D gene is named only where the DNA matches it firmly. Clone size appears in some rows only: once, few, many, or a class for an expanded clone.

TRBJ1-1 TRBV7-8 NA NA TGTGCCAGCAGCTTTACTAAGAGGGGAGGGAGGGCTTTCTTT CASSFTKRGGRAFF
TRBJ1-5 TRBV27 NA NA TGTGCCAGCAGTTTACAGGGCAATCAGCCCCAGCATTTT CASSLQGNQPQHF
TRBJ2-5 TRBV19 NA NA TGTGCCAGTAGTCTGTTCCCAGGGACCCAGTACTTC CASSLFPGTQYF
TRBJ2-5 TRBV13 NA few TGTGCCAGCAGCTTAAGGTACTCGTACCAAGAGACCCAGTACTTC CASSLRYSYQETQYF
TRBJ1-2 TRBV6-6 NA NA TGTGCCAGCAAGAATAGGGGAGAGCGAGGAGGCTACACCTTC CASKNRGERGGYTF
TRBJ1-3 TRBV28 TRBD1 few TGTGCCAGCAGGGGACAGGGTTCTGGAAACACCATATATTTT CASRGQGSGNTIYF
TRBJ1-5 TRBV7-9 NA few TGTGCCAGCAGCTTATTCACAGGGAGCAGCAATCAGCCCCAGCATTTT CASSLFTGSSNQPQHF
TRBJ1-2 TRBV4-3 NA NA TGCGCCAGCAGCCAAGAAGGGGTCGGCTACACCTTC CASSQEGVGYTF
TRBJ1-6 TRBV25-1 NA NA TGTGCCAGCAGTGACGGTTACTATAATTCACCCCTCCACTTT CASSDGYYNSPLHF
TRBJ1-5 TRBV30 TRBD1 NA TGTGCCTGGAGTGGGGGACAGCCGGGGAATCAGCCCCAGCATTTT CAWSGGQPGNQPQHF
TRBJ1-2 TRBV4-3 TRBD1 once TGCGCCAGCAGCCCCCGGGACAGGGATGCGTATGGCTACACCTTC CASSPRDRDAYGYTF
TRBJ1-2 TRBV19 TRBD1 once TGTGCCAGTAGTACATCCGGGACAGGGACCCAATATGGCTACACCTTC CASSTSGTGTQYGYTF
TRBJ2-5 TRBV19 NA NA TGTGCCAGTGAGGGGGAGACCCAGTACTTC CASEGETQYF
TRBJ1-2 TRBV6-6 NA NA TGTGCCAGCAGTCCGGGTTCGGCTGGCTACACCTTC CASSPGSAGYTF
TRBJ2-5 TRBV9 NA NA TGTGCCAGCAGTGGCGGGACGCGTTGGGAGACCCAGTACTTC CASSGGTRWETQYF
TRBJ1-2 TRBV7-8 TRBD1 few TGTGCCAGCAGCCTAAGGACAGGGGGAAAGAACGGCTATGGCTACACCTTC CASSLRTGGKNGYGYTF
TRBJ2-7 TRBV5-4 NA once TGTGCCAGCAGCTTGGGGACAGCCCGGGGTGAGCAGTACTTC CASSLGTARGEQYF
TRBJ1-1 TRBV19 TRBD1 NA TGTGCCAGTAGTAGGGACAGGAACACTGAAGCTTTCTTT CASSRDRNTEAFF
TRBJ2-3 TRBV4-2 NA once TGTGCCAGCAGCCCCGGTAGGGGGGGTGCAGATACGCAGTATTTT CASSPGRGGADTQYF
TRBJ2-7 TRBV7-2 TRBD1 few TGTGCCAGCAGCTTTTCGGACAGGGGGAACCACGAGCAGTACTTC CASSFSDRGNHEQYF